This T cell receptor beta chain was observed in a study of T cell changes during pregnancy in multiple sclerosis. Assay used: immunoSEQ multiplex PCR; TCRdb lists only in-frame clones, some missing. The repertoire holds tens of thousands of clones, with over 85% as singletons. Looked up from germline, CDR1 is SGDLS and CDR2 is YYNGEE. After removal of 2 bases from V and 1 base from J, the junction contained 2 bases not matched to a gene. The CDR3 has 15 residues. This clonotype originated in a female donor with multiple sclerosis, enrolled in a pregnancy study. The specimen was CD8+ T cells from peripheral blood mononuclear cells, collected in the third trimester of pregnancy. This chain joins TRBV9 and TRBJ1-3; 8 bases map to TRBD1. The CDR3 loop is CASSVQGASGNTIYF. The DNA of the CDR3 is TGTGCCAGCAGCGTCCAGGGGGCGTCTGGAAACACCATATATTTT.